This T cell receptor beta chain originates from a study of memory CD4+ T cells and cytomegalovirus serostatus. Overall study: This sample comes from healthy Belgian adults, 9 CMV seropositive, about 23 seronegative. Findings and caveats of the study: Of under 200 reported CMV TCRbeta sequences, about 70 were found in memory CD4+ repertoires. Repertoires predicted CMV serostatus with median bootstrapped AUC of about 0.96.

Single viable CD3+CD4+CD8-CD45RO+ cells were sorted as the memory CD4+ T cells. CD4+ T cells were isolated by positive magnetic selection. The table came from immunoSEQ multiplex PCR; TCRdb's copy has only in-frame clones and leaves some out. Here the sample spans about 50,000 clones, under 80% being singletons. The sample holds a few counts of this clone. Antigen: not known. Germline CDR1 is SQVTM and CDR2 is ANQGSEA. Trimming removed 7 bases from V and 5 bases from J, with 17 bases in between. CDR3 length: 13 residues. V and J are TRBV29-1 and TRBJ2-5; TRBD1 might be the D (6 bases). The material sequenced was memory CD4+ T cells from blood. The receptor was isolated from an adult in good health and CMV-seronegative. In nucleotides, the CDR3 is TGCAGCGCCGAATGGACAGTCGGGGAGACCCAGTACTTC. Translation: CSAEWTVGETQYF.